Each of the 27 T cell receptor beta chains below was sequenced from the same sample in a study of technical replicates of blood from several donors. Some clones are missing from TCRdb's copy, which holds only in-frame ones; the method was immunoSEQ multiplex PCR. The sample holds 70,000 to 90,000 clones, approximately 94% seen once. Sequenced input: T cells isolated from PBMCs. The receptors shown here come from a human donor in good health.

The rearrangement links TRBV4-1 to TRBJ2-7; 8 positions match TRBD2. With 1 base clipped from V and 2 bases from J, the junction kept 7 bases outside the gene matches. The CDR3 is 16 amino acids. Germline loops: CDR1 MGHRA, CDR2 YSYEKL. The chain's CDR3 is CASSQVGREGPYEQYF. The CDR3, as DNA: TGCGCCAGCAGCCAAGTTGGTCGGGAGGGCCCCTACGAGCAGTACTTC.

The genes are TRBV5-4 and TRBJ1-2; 11 bases map to TRBD1. Germline CDR1 is SGHNT and CDR2 is YYREEE (reference sequence). The CDR3 loop spans 15 amino acids. Trimming at V came to 4 bases and at J to 6 bases, leaving 8 bases not matched to a gene. As DNA, the CDR3 is TGTGCCAGCAGCCCAGGGGACAGGGGGGGACATGGCTACACCTTC. Translation: CASSPGDRGGHGYTF.

The chain links TRBV27 to TRBJ2-7, with 10 bases identical to TRBD1. Per germline, CDR1 MNHEY and CDR2 SMNVEV (reference sequence). The CDR3 covers 15 residues. J gave up 4 bases and V 5 bases, and 8 bases lay outside the gene matches. CDR3 residues: CASSPAGTGVYEQYF. CDR3 DNA: TGTGCCAGCAGTCCTGCCGGGACAGGGGTGTACGAGCAGTACTTC.

The V gene is TRBV28, the J gene TRBJ2-7; D gene unclear. Germline V gives CDR1 MDHEN, CDR2 SYDVKM. This CDR3 is built from 17 residues. V was trimmed by 0 bases and J by 1 base, leaving 16 bases between them. The CDR3 spells CASSLWSPAPRSYEQYF. The CDR3 DNA reads TGTGCCAGCAGTTTATGGAGCCCAGCCCCGCGGTCCTACGAGCAGTACTTC.

The chain is built from TRBV11-2 and TRBJ2-2, with D hard to call. From germline, CDR1 is SGHAT and CDR2 FQNNGV. Trimming took 7 bases from V and 1 from J, leaving 10 bases between them. The CDR3 covers 14 residues. The CDR3 DNA follows: TGTGCCAGCACCCCCCTAGGGAACACCGGGGAGCTGTTTTTT. It yields the protein CASTPLGNTGELFF. The variable domain in full, completed from reference TRBV11-2 and TRBJ2-2, reads EAGVAQSPRYKIIEKRQSVAFWCNPISGHATLYWYQQILGQGPKLLIQFQNNGVVDDSQLPKDRFSAERLKGVDSTLKIQPAKLEDSAVYLCASTPLGNTGELFFGEGSRLTVL.

The chain links TRBV27 to TRBJ2-7; weak D call: TRBD1 (5 bases). Trimming cost V 4 bases and J 7 bases, with 14 bases left between them. CDR3 size: 13 residues. CDR1 and CDR2 (germline): MNHEY, SMNVEV (reference sequence). Here the CDR3 reads CASSSGSAGEQYF. The CDR3 DNA reads as TGTGCCAGCAGTTCAGGGTCGGCTGGAGAGCAGTACTTC.

The chain joins TRBV5-1 to TRBJ2-5; no clear D gene. The V end lost 4 bases, the J end lost 4 bases, and 5 bases lay between the germline ends. The length of the CDR3 is 11 residues. The V gene's germline CDR1 is SGHRS and CDR2 YFSETQ. CDR3 DNA sequence: TGCGCCAGCAGCATCGGAGAGACCCAGTACTTC. It encodes CASSIGETQYF.

V and J are TRBV7-6 and TRBJ2-7; 9 positions agree with TRBD2. This CDR3 is built from 17 residues. V trimming: 5 bases; J trimming: 0 bases; junction bases outside the gene matches: 11. Per germline, CDR1 SGHVS and CDR2 FNYEAQ. The CDR3 reads CASSIRPAGGSSYEQYF. The CDR3 DNA reads as TGTGCCAGCAGCATAAGGCCTGCGGGGGGGTCCTCCTACGAGCAGTACTTC.

This chain connects TRBV29-1 to TRBJ2-3; unclear D gene. The CDR3 contains 12 residues. V gave up 6 bases and J gave up 4 bases, with 11 bases separating them. Germline lookup yields CDR1 SQVTM and CDR2 ANQGSEA. Here the CDR3 DNA reads TGCAGCGTACCCACCGAGGCAGATACGCAGTATTTT. Translated: CSVPTEADTQYF.

Only one count was recorded for this clone. The chain uses TRBV7-3 and TRBJ2-3; 15 nucleotides align to TRBD2. Germline loops: CDR1 SGHTA, CDR2 FQGTGA. This CDR3 has 18 residues. Losses at the gene ends were 4 bases for V and 1 base for J; bases not matched to a gene: 6. The CDR3: CASSSGTSGGSGTDTQYF. The CDR3 region has the DNA TGTGCCAGCAGCTCCGGGACTAGCGGGGGGAGCGGCACAGATACGCAGTATTTT.

DNA of the CDR3: TGTGCCAGCAGCCCATTTGAGTCGTACGGCTACACCTTC. It translates to CASSPFESYGYTF. The V and J genes are TRBV5-6 and TRBJ1-2; D not resolved. This CDR3 is 13 amino acids long. The V and J ends lost 4 bases and 8 bases respectively, with 15 bases between them. CDR1 SGHDT and CDR2 YYEEEE come from the germline V gene. Based on the CDR3 plus reference TRBV5-6 and TRBJ1-2, the full variable domain is DAGVTQSPTHLIKTRGQQVTLRCSPKSGHDTVSWYQQALGQGPQFIFQYYEEEERQRGNFPDRFSGHQFPNYSSELNVNALLLGDSALYLCASSPFESYGYTFGSGTRLTVV.

The V call is TRBV4-1, the J call TRBJ1-5, with TRBD1 matching over 7 bases. This CDR3 spans 16 amino acids. V trimming: 4 bases; J trimming: 6 bases; junction bases outside the gene matches: 12. Germline CDR1 reads MGHRA; CDR2 reads YSYEKL. CDR3 DNA sequence: TGCGCCAGCAGCCCAACTCAGGGACAGTTATCTCAGCCCCAGCATTTT. This codes for CASSPTQGQLSQPQHF.

This sequence joins TRBV5-1 and TRBJ2-1; TRBD1 matches at 7 bases. Germline CDR1 and CDR2: SGHRS and YFSETQ. Losses at the gene ends were 4 bases for V and 7 bases for J; bases not matched to a gene: 8. The CDR3 sequence is 14 residues long. In DNA form, the CDR3 reads TGCGCCAGCAGCGGGGGACAGCGAGTAAATGAGCAGTTCTTC. Translated, it gives CASSGGQRVNEQFF.

This clone was recorded only once. The chain couples TRBV5-4 to TRBJ1-1; TRBD1 matches at 12 bases. Germline V gene data show CDR1 as SGHNT and CDR2 as YYREEE (reference sequence). The V and J ends lost 6 bases and 3 bases, in that order; junction bases with no gene match: 12. The CDR3 totals 17 residues. The CDR3 spells CASNPGTGGALDTEAFF. In DNA form, the CDR3 reads TGTGCCAGCAATCCCGGGACAGGGGGCGCTTTGGACACTGAAGCTTTCTTT.

V is TRBV4-1 and J is TRBJ1-4; D possibly corresponds to TRBD1 (5 bases). Germline V gene lookup returns CDR1 MGHRA and CDR2 YSYEKL. Trimming shortened V by 3 bases and J by 10 bases, and 12 bases separated the two germline ends. This CDR3 is built from 13 residues. CDR3 amino acids: CASSQVTRGKLFF. The CDR3 DNA is TGCGCCAGCAGCCAGGTGACTAGGGGAAAACTGTTTTTT.

This clone was observed a single time. V gene TRBV19 combines with J gene TRBJ2-1; 9 nucleotides align to TRBD2. The CDR3 loop spans 13 amino acids. The V gene's germline CDR1 is LNHDA and CDR2 SQIVND (reference sequence). Trimming at V came to 6 bases and at J to 9 bases, leaving 6 bases not matched to a gene. The CDR3 region has the DNA TGTGCCAGTAGCCCGGGACTAGCTTTTGAGCAGTTCTTC. Amino acids: CASSPGLAFEQFF.

The V gene is TRBV4-1, the J gene TRBJ2-7; 7 positions agree with TRBD1. The V and J ends lost 3 bases and 1 base, in that order; junction bases with no gene match: 6. In germline, CDR1 is MGHRA, CDR2 YSYEKL. This CDR3 region has 15 residues. The CDR3 DNA reads TGCGCCAGCAGCCACCTACGACAGGGTTCCTACGAGCAGTACTTC. Translating it yields CASSHLRQGSYEQYF.

The chain couples TRBV7-9 to TRBJ1-5, with TRBD1 matching 7 bases. The CDR3 spans 14 residues. The V segment lost 5 bases and the J segment 3 bases; nucleotides outside the gene matches: 4. Germline lookup yields CDR1 SEHNR and CDR2 FQNEAQ (reference sequence). DNA for the CDR3: TGTGCCAGCAGCCTCGGGACAGCCAATCAGCCCCAGCATTTT. Translated: CASSLGTANQPQHF.

The chain recombines TRBV6-1 with TRBJ2-7; a weak D match, TRBD2 (5 bases). The CDR3 covers 14 residues. Germline V lookup: CDR1 MNHNS, CDR2 SASEGT. V was trimmed by 7 bases and J by 6 bases, leaving 19 bases between them. CDR3 DNA sequence: TGTGCCAGCATTGCAAGGACTGCCTCGAGCGAGCAGTACTTC. It specifies CASIARTASSEQYF.

This chain links TRBV18 with TRBJ2-3; D unclear. Trimming shortened V by 6 bases and J by 0 bases, and 7 bases separated the two germline ends. CDR1 and CDR2 from the germline V gene are KGHSH and LQKENI. CDR3 length: 13 amino acids. The CDR3 DNA is TGTGCCAGCTCCCTCGGTAGCACAGATACGCAGTATTTT. Protein: CASSLGSTDTQYF.

For the CDR3, the DNA is TGTGCCAGCAGCCCGGGCGGGAACTATGGCTACACCTTC. Protein product: CASSPGGNYGYTF. The chain links TRBV21-1 to TRBJ1-2. TRBV21-1 represents a pseudogene. The CDR3 has 13 amino acids.

The chain couples TRBV5-1 to TRBJ2-2; 9 bases align to TRBD1. This CDR3 has 15 residues. Germline assignment: CDR1 SGHRS and CDR2 YFSETQ. The V segment lost 4 bases and the J segment 3 bases; nucleotides outside the gene matches: 4. As DNA, the CDR3 is TGCGCCAGCAGCCTACAGGGGGCCCACACCGGGGAGCTGTTTTTT. Translating it yields CASSLQGAHTGELFF.

The chain has TRBV7-8 and TRBJ1-1; D may be TRBD1 (6 bases). Germline V gene sequence: CDR1 SGHVS, CDR2 FQNEAQ. The germline V and J ends were trimmed by 2 bases and 4 bases, with 23 bases remaining between them. This CDR3 region has 18 residues. CDR3 protein: CASSLLMRVTGLGTEAFF. CDR3 bases: TGTGCCAGCAGCTTATTAATGCGAGTAACAGGGTTGGGCACTGAAGCTTTCTTT.

The V call is TRBV28, the J call TRBJ2-7, with 8 bases identical to TRBD1. V was clipped by 5 bases and J by 2 bases; unmatched bases: 2. This CDR3 comprises 13 residues. Germline V CDR1 and CDR2: MDHEN, SYDVKM. CDR3 nucleotide sequence: TGTGCCAGCAGTGTACAGGGGGCCTACGAGCAGTACTTC. Its translation: CASSVQGAYEQYF. Filled out from reference TRBV28 and TRBJ2-7, the complete variable domain reads DVKVTQSSRYLVKRTGEKVFLECVQDMDHENMFWYRQDPGLGLRLIYFSYDVKMKEKGDIPEGYSVSREKKERFSLILESASTNQTSMYLCASSVQGAYEQYFGPGTRLTVT.

The chain recombines TRBV5-5 with TRBJ2-7; the match to TRBD2 covers 7 bases. The V segment lost 1 base and the J segment 2 bases; nucleotides outside the gene matches: 12. Germline lookup yields CDR1 SGHKS and CDR2 YYEKEE (reference sequence). This CDR3 is 17 amino acids long. CDR3 sequence: CASSLSVTGTTPYEQYF. CDR3 sequence (DNA): TGTGCCAGCAGCTTGTCCGTAACGGGGACTACACCCTACGAGCAGTACTTC.

The V and J genes are TRBV2 and TRBJ2-2; the D gene is possibly TRBD1 (6 bases). Per the germline V gene, CDR1 is SNHLY and CDR2 is FYNNEI. The CDR3 is made up of 13 amino acids. V was pared by 8 bases and J by 4 bases, with 11 bases between. DNA of the CDR3: TGTGCCAGCCGGGGACAAAGCACCGGGGAGCTGTTTTTT. Amino acid sequence: CASRGQSTGELFF.

CDR3 in DNA: TGTGCCAGCAGCTTAGGACTAGCGGGAGACGGCTACAATGAGCAGTTCTTC. Translated: CASSLGLAGDGYNEQFF. This rearrangement joins TRBV11-2 to TRBJ2-1; 12 nucleotides align to TRBD2. Germline-derived CDR1 and CDR2 are SGHAT and FQNNGV. The CDR3 loop spans 17 amino acids. Unmatched junction bases numbered 4, after V lost 1 base and J lost 3 bases.